The 10 T cell receptor beta chains below were found in one sample sequenced in a study of blood T cell repertoires in COVID-19. Profiling relied on immunoSEQ multiplex PCR, and the TCRdb table lists in-frame clones only, not all of them. The sample lists approximately 200,000 clones, roughly 87% occurring once. The sample comprised peripheral blood. Receptors were obtained from a man between 40 and 49 years old with active or convalescent COVID-19.

The CDR3 region is CASSPRTGEGDEQYF. CDR3 sequence (DNA): TGTGCCAGCAGTCCAAGGACAGGGGAAGGGGACGAGCAGTACTTC. The rearrangement links TRBV6-5 to TRBJ2-7; 9 positions agree with TRBD1. Germline V gene data show CDR1 as MNHEY and CDR2 as SVGAGI. The CDR3 is 15 amino acids. J was trimmed by 5 bases and V by 5 bases; bases with no gene match: 10.

The chain couples TRBV5-6 to TRBJ1-2, with D perhaps TRBD1 (6 bases). Trimming removed 2 bases from V and 6 bases from J, with 11 bases in between. The CDR3 runs to 13 residues. CDR1 is SGHDT and CDR2 is YYEEEE in the germline V gene. This chain's CDR3 is CASSFRGANGYTF. The CDR3 bases are TGTGCCAGCAGCTTTCGGGGGGCGAATGGCTACACCTTC.

The chain carries TRBV27 and TRBJ2-1; D is perhaps TRBD1 (6 bases). CDR3 length equals 13 residues. The V end lost 6 bases, the J end lost 4 bases, and 10 bases lay between the germline ends. In germline, CDR1 is MNHEY, CDR2 SMNVEV (reference sequence). CDR3 region: CASSPGQYNEQFF. The DNA for the CDR3 is TGTGCCAGCAGCCCCGGACAGTACAATGAGCAGTTCTTC.

As regards this clone: Given a much more abundant clone one base away, this may be a read error. This rearrangement joins TRBV18 to TRBJ1-1; D perhaps matches TRBD1 (6 bases). The V and J ends lost 2 bases and 3 bases respectively, with 7 bases between them. The CDR3 extends over 13 amino acids. Looked up from germline, CDR1 is KGHSH and CDR2 is LQKENI. CDR3 DNA: TGTGCCAGCTCACCAACAGGGTACACTGAAGCTTTCTTT. Protein: CASSPTGYTEAFF. Full variable domain (missing parts from reference TRBV18 and TRBJ1-1): NAGVMQNPRHLVRRRGQEARLRCSPMKGHSHVYWYRQLPEEGLKFMVYLQKENIIDESGMPKERFSAEFPKEGPSILRIQQVVRGDSAAYFCASSPTGYTEAFFGQGTRLTVV.

About this clone itself: Other DNA sequences of this sample code for an identical CDR3. This chain links TRBV5-1 with TRBJ1-1, with 7 bases fitting TRBD1. This CDR3 has 14 residues. Germline V gene data show CDR1 as SGHRS and CDR2 as YFSETQ. V lost 1 base and J lost 0; bases outside the gene matches: 0. As DNA, the CDR3 is TGCGCCAGCAGCTTGACAGGGGTGAACACTGAAGCTTTCTTT. This gives the protein CASSLTGVNTEAFF.

The genes are TRBV20-1 and TRBJ1-3, with TRBD1 matching over 8 bases. Germline loops: CDR1 DFQATT, CDR2 SNEGSKA (reference sequence). This CDR3 region has 14 residues. Unmatched junction bases numbered 3, after V lost 3 bases and J lost 2 bases. The CDR3 here is CSASKDRAGNTIYF. The CDR3 DNA is TGCAGTGCTAGTAAGGACAGGGCTGGAAACACCATATATTTT.

The V gene is TRBV5-4, the J gene TRBJ2-7, with TRBD1 matching over 8 bases. With V trimmed by 4 bases and J by 4 bases, 10 bases remained unmatched. The V gene's germline CDR1 is SGHNT and CDR2 YYREEE (reference sequence). This CDR3 is built from 15 residues. The CDR3 DNA follows: TGTGCCAGCAGCGGTACGACAGGGGAAGGTTACGAGCAGTACTTC. This encodes CASSGTTGEGYEQYF. Filled out from reference TRBV5-4 and TRBJ2-7, the complete variable domain reads ETGVTQSPTHLIKTRGQQVTLRCSSQSGHNTVSWYQQALGQGPQFIFQYYREEENGRGNFPPRFSGLQFPNYSSELNVNALELDDSALYLCASSGTTGEGYEQYFGPGTRLTVT.

This chain joins TRBV10-1 and TRBJ1-3, with D unresolved. The V end was cut by 5 bases, the J end by 0 bases, with 5 bases between. Germline V CDR1 and CDR2: WNHNN, SYGVQD (reference sequence). The CDR3 length is 13 residues. This chain's CDR3 is CASSLNSGNTIYF. DNA for the CDR3: TGCGCCAGCAGTTTAAACTCTGGAAACACCATATATTTT.

This clone showed up just once. The CDR3 loop reads CASSLRQGYEAFF. Here the CDR3 DNA reads TGCGCCAGCAGCCTGAGACAGGGGTATGAAGCTTTCTTT. The chain is built from TRBV5-1 and TRBJ1-1; TRBD1 agrees at 8 bases. Germline CDR1 reads SGHRS; CDR2 reads YFSETQ. V shed 4 bases and J 7 bases; nucleotides not matched to a gene: 6. The CDR3 sequence is 13 residues long.

The rearrangement links TRBV9 to TRBJ1-1; D might be TRBD1 (6 bases). CDR1 SGDLS and CDR2 YYNGEE come from the germline V gene. V lost 4 bases and J 4 bases, leaving 32 bases between the germline ends. CDR3 length equals 20 residues. Written as DNA, the CDR3 is TGTGCCAGCAGCCCTGCCCCGAATGTGGGGGGGGCGGTCTCGGGCACTGAAGCTTTCTTT. This gives the protein CASSPAPNVGGAVSGTEAFF.